Listed below are T cell receptor beta chains from one sample, sequenced in a study of Graves' ophthalmopathy and Graves' hyperthyroidism. TCRdb called the multiplex PCR reads again in MiXCR, with one record for every CDR3 protein. The data show roughly 610,000 distinct CDR3 sequences, around a fifth seen once. Sequenced: peripheral blood. Every receptor here comes from a woman aged 18-29 years with stable Graves' hyperthyroidism. Some clones in this sample may be carry-over from other donors' samples. The CDR3 runs from the conserved cysteine through the conserved F or W. Each record gives: clone size, V gene, D gene, J gene, CDR3 protein, CDR3 DNA. A D gene is named only where the DNA matches it firmly. A row's size may be missing; if present it is once, few, many or a size class.

.,TRBV20-1,.,TRBJ2-2,CSARPHSRNTGELFF,TGCAGTGCTAGACCCCACTCCAGGAACACCGGGGAGCTGTTTTTT
.,TRBV12-3/TRBV12-4,.,TRBJ1-1,CASKEGSTEAFF,TGTGCCAGCAAGGAAGGGAGCACTGAAGCTTTCTTT
.,TRBV7-3,TRBD2,TRBJ2-5,CASSLGRGGQETQYF,TGTGCCAGCAGCCTAGGGAGGGGCGGACAAGAGACCCAGTACTTC
.,TRBV19,TRBD1,TRBJ2-7,CASKGDSYEQYF,TGTGCCAGTAAGGGGGACAGCTACGAGCAGTACTTC
few,TRBV6-4,TRBD2,TRBJ2-5,CASRYLAGIGTQYF,TGTGCCAGCAGATATCTAGCGGGAATAGGGACCCAGTACTTC
many,TRBV11-2,.,TRBJ2-5,CASSLGPFKTQYF,TGTGCCAGCAGCTTAGGTCCTTTCAAGACCCAGTACTTC
few,TRBV15,.,TRBJ1-6,CATSRGAGFDSPLHF,TGTGCCACCAGCAGAGGGGCAGGGTTTGATTCACCCCTCCACTTT
many,TRBV4-2,.,TRBJ2-7,CASSQGWDKAYEQYF,TGTGCCAGCAGCCAAGGTTGGGACAAGGCCTACGAGCAGTACTTC
many,TRBV27,.,TRBJ1-5,CASSPRYQPQHF,TGTGCCAGCAGTCCCCGATATCAGCCCCAGCATTTT
many,TRBV28,TRBD2,TRBJ2-5,CATRLAGPQETQYF,TGTGCCACCAGACTAGCGGGACCCCAAGAGACCCAGTACTTC
many,TRBV2,.,TRBJ1-2,CASRQTDDYGYTF,TGTGCCAGCAGGCAGACGGATGACTATGGCTACACCTTC
.,TRBV19,.,TRBJ1-2,CASSEVLGVGYTF,TGTGCCAGTAGTGAGGTTCTGGGAGTTGGCTACACCTTC
many,TRBV15,.,TRBJ1-1,CATSRDLTDMNTEAFF,TGTGCCACCAGCAGAGATCTAACAGATATGAACACTGAAGCTTTCTTT
.,TRBV24-1,TRBD2,TRBJ2-5,CATSDFRRGGLVETQYF,TGTGCCACCAGTGATTTTCGACGGGGGGGCCTTGTAGAGACCCAGTACTTC
.,TRBV19,TRBD1,TRBJ2-2,CASSTPGTGVIGELFF,TGTGCCAGTAGTACTCCCGGGACAGGGGTGATCGGGGAGCTGTTTTTT
many,TRBV5-4,.,TRBJ2-7,CASSLDPITSYEQYF,TGTGCCAGCAGCTTAGACCCTATAACCTCCTACGAGCAGTACTTC
many,TRBV15,.,TRBJ1-2,CATSSHTSNYGYTF,TGTGCCACCAGCAGTCACACATCTAACTATGGCTACACCTTC
.,TRBV28,.,TRBJ2-7,CASSFEGGWTYEQYF,TGTGCCAGCAGTTTTGAGGGTGGATGGACCTACGAGCAGTACTTC
many,TRBV11-1,.,TRBJ1-2,CASSWGVTVGYTF,TGTGCCAGCAGCTGGGGAGTGACCGTCGGCTACACCTTC
once,TRBV10-2,TRBD1,TRBJ2-7,CASSEFSGGEQYF,TGCGCCAGCAGTGAGTTTTCAGGGGGCGAGCAGTACTTC
many,TRBV15,TRBD1,TRBJ2-4,CATSRDRGYIKYF,TGTGCCACCAGCAGGGACAGGGGGTACATTAAGTACTTC
many,TRBV20-1,.,TRBJ2-5,CSATDSRTQYF,TGCAGTGCTACCGACTCCCGGACCCAGTACTTC
few,TRBV20-1,TRBD1,TRBJ2-5,CSTTWTGRLAETQYF,TGCAGTACTACTTGGACAGGGAGATTGGCAGAGACCCAGTACTTC
.,TRBV9,.,TRBJ1-2,CASSGRTGSERGGIYGYTF,TGTGCCAGCAGCGGGCGCACAGGGAGTGAGCGGGGGGGCATCTATGGCTACACCTTC
many,TRBV12-5,.,TRBJ2-5,CASALGDGETQYF,TGTGCTAGTGCCTTGGGGGACGGGGAGACCCAGTACTTC
many,TRBV7-2,.,TRBJ1-1,CASSSARGTEAFF,TGTGCCAGCAGTTCGGCGAGGGGCACTGAAGCTTTCTTT
medium-sized,TRBV9,.,TRBJ1-6,CASSVDSSPLHF,TGTGCCAGCAGCGTGGACAGCTCACCCCTCCACTTT
many,TRBV5-6,.,TRBJ1-5,CASSSASVYSNQPQHF,TGTGCCAGCAGCTCGGCTAGCGTCTATAGCAATCAGCCCCAGCATTTT
many,TRBV20-1,.,TRBJ2-3,CSASADTQYF,TGCAGTGCTTCCGCGGATACGCAGTATTTT
.,TRBV6-1,.,TRBJ1-1,CASSEGGEGNTEAFF,TGTGCCAGCAGTGAAGGAGGGGAAGGAAACACTGAAGCTTTCTTT
many,TRBV6-2/TRBV6-3,TRBD2,TRBJ2-2,CASRGTSGGAWDTGELFF,TGTGCCAGCAGGGGGACTAGCGGGGGGGCCTGGGACACCGGGGAGCTGTTTTTT
.,TRBV18,.,TRBJ1-1,CASSASPDTEAFF,TGTGCCAGCTCGGCGAGTCCGGACACTGAAGCTTTCTTT
many,TRBV27,.,TRBJ1-1,CASSFSQATNTEAFF,TGTGCCAGCAGTTTTTCCCAGGCGACGAACACTGAAGCTTTCTTT
many,TRBV7-9,TRBD1,TRBJ1-2,CASSSGQEAYGYTF,TGTGCCAGCAGCTCCGGACAGGAGGCCTATGGCTACACCTTC
.,TRBV30,.,TRBJ1-5,CAWSVSHNQPQHF,TGTGCCTGGAGTGTCAGTCACAATCAGCCCCAGCATTTT
many,TRBV12-3/TRBV12-4,.,TRBJ1-6,CASKPTGTQSRSPLHF,TGTGCCAGTAAACCCACCGGGACGCAAAGTCGTTCACCCCTCCACTTT
.,TRBV6-1,TRBD1,TRBJ1-2,CAMRQGGPWGYTF,TGTGCCATGAGACAGGGGGGACCCTGGGGCTACACCTTC